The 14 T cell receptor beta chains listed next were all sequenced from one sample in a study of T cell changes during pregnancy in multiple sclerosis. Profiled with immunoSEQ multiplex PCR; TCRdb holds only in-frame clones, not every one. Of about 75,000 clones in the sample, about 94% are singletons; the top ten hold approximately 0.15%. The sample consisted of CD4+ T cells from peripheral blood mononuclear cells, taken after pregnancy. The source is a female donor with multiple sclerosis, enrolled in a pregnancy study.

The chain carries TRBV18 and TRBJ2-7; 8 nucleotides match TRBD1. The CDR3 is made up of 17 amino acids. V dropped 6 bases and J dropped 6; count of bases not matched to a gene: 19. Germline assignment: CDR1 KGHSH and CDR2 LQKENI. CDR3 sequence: CASSTPGTGSPFSEQYF. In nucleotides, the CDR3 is TGTGCCAGCTCGACCCCTGGGACAGGAAGCCCATTCTCCGAGCAGTACTTC.

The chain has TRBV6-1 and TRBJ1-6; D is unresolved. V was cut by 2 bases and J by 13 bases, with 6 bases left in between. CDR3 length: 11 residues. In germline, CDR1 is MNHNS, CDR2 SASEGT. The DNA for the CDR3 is TGTGCCAGCAGTGAACGAGCCCCCCTCCACTTT. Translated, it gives CASSERAPLHF.

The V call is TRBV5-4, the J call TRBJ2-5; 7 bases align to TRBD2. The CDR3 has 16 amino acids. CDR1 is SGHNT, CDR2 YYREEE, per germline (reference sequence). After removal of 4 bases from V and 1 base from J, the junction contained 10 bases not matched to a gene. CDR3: CASSPGLSGVQETQYF. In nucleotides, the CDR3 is TGTGCCAGCAGCCCGGGACTATCGGGAGTCCAAGAGACCCAGTACTTC.

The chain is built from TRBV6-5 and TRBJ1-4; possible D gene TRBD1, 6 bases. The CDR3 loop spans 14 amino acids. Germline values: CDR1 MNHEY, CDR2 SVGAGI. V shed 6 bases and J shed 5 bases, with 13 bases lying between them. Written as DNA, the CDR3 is TGTGCCAGCAGGACAGGCTACGAAAATGAAAAACTGTTTTTT. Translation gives CASRTGYENEKLFF.

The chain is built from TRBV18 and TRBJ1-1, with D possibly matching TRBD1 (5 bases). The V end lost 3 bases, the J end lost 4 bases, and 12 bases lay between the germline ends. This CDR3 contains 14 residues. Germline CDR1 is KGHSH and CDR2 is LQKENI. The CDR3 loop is CASSPNGGGTEAFF. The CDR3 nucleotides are TGTGCCAGCTCACCCAACGGGGGAGGCACTGAAGCTTTCTTT.

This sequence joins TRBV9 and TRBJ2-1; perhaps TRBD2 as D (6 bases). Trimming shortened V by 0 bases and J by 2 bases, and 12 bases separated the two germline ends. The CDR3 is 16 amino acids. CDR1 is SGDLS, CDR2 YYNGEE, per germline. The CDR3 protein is CASSVEGGLTYNEQFF. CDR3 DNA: TGTGCCAGCAGCGTAGAAGGAGGGTTAACCTACAATGAGCAGTTCTTC. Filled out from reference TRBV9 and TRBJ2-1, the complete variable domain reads DSGVTQTPKHLITATGQRVTLRCSPRSGDLSVYWYQQSLDQGLQFLIQYYNGEERAKGNILERFSAQQFPDLHSELNLSSLELGDSALYFCASSVEGGLTYNEQFFGPGTRLTVL.

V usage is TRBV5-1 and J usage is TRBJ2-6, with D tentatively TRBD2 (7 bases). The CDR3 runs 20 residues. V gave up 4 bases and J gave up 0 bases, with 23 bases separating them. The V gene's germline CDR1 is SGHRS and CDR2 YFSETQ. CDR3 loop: CASSPVGGRAASSGANVLTF. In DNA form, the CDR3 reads TGCGCCAGCAGCCCGGTAGGGGGGAGGGCCGCGTCCTCTGGGGCCAACGTCCTGACTTTC.

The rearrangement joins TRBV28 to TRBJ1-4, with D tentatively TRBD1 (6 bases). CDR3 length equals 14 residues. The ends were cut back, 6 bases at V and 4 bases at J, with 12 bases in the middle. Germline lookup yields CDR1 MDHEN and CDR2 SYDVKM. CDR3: CASSLAGVNEKLFF. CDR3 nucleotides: TGTGCCAGCAGCTTGGCAGGGGTTAATGAAAAACTGTTTTTT.

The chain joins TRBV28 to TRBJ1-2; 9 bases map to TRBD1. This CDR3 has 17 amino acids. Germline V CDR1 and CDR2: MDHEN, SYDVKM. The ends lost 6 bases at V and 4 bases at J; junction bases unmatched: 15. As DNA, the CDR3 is TGTGCCAGCAGCCAGGGGTACAGGGGGCGGTCGGGCTATGGCTACACCTTC. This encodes CASSQGYRGRSGYGYTF.

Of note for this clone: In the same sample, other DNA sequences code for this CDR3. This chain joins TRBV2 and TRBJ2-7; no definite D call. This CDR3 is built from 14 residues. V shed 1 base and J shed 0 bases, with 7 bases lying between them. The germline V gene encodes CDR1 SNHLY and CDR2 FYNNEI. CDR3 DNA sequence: TGTGCCAGCAGTGAAGTGGCATCCTCCTACGAGCAGTACTTC. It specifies CASSEVASSYEQYF.

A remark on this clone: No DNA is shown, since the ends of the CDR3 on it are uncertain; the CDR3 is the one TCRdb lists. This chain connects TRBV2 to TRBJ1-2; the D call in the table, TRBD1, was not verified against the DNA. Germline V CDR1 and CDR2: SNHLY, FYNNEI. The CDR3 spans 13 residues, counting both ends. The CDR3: CASILDRVGGYTF.

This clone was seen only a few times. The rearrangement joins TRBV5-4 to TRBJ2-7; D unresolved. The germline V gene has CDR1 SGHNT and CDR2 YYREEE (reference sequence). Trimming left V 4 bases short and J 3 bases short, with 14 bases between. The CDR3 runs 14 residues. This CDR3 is CASSPGGRVYEQYF. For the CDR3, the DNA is TGTGCCAGCAGCCCGGGTGGCAGAGTCTACGAGCAGTACTTC.

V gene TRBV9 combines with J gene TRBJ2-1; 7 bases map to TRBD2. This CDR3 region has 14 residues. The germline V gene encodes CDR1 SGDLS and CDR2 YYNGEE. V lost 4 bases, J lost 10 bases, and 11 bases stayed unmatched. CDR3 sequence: CASSFRTSGAEQFF. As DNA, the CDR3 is TGTGCCAGCAGCTTTAGGACTAGTGGAGCCGAGCAGTTCTTC.

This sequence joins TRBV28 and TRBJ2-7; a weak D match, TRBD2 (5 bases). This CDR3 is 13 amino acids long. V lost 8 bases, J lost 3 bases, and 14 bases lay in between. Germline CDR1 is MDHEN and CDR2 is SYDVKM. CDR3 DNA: TGTGCCAGCGCGGACCGAGGGTTCTACGAGCAGTACTTC. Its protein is CASADRGFYEQYF.